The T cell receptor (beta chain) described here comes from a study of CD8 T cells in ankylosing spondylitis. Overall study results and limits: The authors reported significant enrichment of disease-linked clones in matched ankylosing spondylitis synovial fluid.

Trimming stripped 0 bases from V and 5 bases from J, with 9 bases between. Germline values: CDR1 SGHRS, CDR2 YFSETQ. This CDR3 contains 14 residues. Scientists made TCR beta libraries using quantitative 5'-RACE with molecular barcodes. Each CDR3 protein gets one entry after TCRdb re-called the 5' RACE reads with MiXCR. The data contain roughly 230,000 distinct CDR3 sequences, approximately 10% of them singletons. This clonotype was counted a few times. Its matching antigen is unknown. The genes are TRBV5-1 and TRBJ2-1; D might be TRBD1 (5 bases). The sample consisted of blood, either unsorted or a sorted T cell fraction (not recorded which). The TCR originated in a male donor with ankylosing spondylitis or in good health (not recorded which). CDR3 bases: TGCGCCAGCAGCTTGGAGGGGCTCAACAATGAGCAGTTCTTC. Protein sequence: CASSLEGLNNEQFF.